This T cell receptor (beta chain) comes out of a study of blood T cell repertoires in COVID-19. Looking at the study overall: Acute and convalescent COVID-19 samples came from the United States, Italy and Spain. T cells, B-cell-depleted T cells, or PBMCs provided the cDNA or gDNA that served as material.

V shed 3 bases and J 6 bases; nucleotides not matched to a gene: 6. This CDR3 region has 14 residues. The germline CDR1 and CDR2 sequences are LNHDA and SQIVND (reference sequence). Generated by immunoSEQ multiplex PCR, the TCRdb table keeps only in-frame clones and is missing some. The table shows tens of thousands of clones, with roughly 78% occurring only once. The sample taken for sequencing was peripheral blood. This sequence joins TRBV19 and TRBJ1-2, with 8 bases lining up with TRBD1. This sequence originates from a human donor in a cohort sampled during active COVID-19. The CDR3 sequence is CASSISSQGDGYTF. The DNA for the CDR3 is TGTGCCAGTAGTATCTCCTCACAGGGGGATGGCTACACCTTC.